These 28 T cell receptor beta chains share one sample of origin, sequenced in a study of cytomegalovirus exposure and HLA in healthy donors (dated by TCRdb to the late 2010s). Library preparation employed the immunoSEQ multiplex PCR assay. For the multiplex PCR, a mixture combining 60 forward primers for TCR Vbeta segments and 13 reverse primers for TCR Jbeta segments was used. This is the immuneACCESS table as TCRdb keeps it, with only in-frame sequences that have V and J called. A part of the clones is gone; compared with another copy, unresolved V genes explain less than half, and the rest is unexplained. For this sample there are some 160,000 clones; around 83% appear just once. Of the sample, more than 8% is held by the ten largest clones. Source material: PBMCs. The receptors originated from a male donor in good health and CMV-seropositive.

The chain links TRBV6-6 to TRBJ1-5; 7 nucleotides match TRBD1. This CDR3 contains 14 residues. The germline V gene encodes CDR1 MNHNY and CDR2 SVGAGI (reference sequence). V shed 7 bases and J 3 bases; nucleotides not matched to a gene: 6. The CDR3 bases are TGTGCCAGCACCAAGGGGACAGTCAATCAGCCCCAGCATTTT. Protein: CASTKGTVNQPQHF.

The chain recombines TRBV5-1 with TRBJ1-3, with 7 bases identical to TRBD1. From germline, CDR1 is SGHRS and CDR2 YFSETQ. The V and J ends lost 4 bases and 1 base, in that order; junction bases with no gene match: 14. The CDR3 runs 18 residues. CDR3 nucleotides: TGCGCCAGCAGCCACCAACCACAGGGACAGACGTCTGGAAACACCATATATTTT. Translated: CASSHQPQGQTSGNTIYF.

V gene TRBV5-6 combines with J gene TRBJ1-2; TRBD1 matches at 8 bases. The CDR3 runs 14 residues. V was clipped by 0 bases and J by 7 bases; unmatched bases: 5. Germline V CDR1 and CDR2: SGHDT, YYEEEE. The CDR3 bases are TGTGCCAGCAGCTTGGTCGGACAGGGAAGTGGCTACACCTTC. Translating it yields CASSLVGQGSGYTF. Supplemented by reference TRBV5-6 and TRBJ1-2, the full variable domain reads DAGVTQSPTHLIKTRGQQVTLRCSPKSGHDTVSWYQQALGQGPQFIFQYYEEEERQRGNFPDRFSGHQFPNYSSELNVNALLLGDSALYLCASSLVGQGSGYTFGSGTRLTVV.

In nucleotides, the CDR3 is TGTGCCAGTAGTATTTATCTTCTAGCGGGAGGAGTCTACGAGCAGTACTTC. Protein sequence: CASSIYLLAGGVYEQYF. The chain recombines TRBV19 with TRBJ2-7; 11 nucleotides align to TRBD2. V lost 3 bases, J lost 3 bases, and 10 bases stayed unmatched. Germline V lookup: CDR1 LNHDA, CDR2 SQIVND (reference sequence). This CDR3 has 17 amino acids. The entire variable domain, with the rest obtained from reference TRBV19 and TRBJ2-7, is as follows: DGGITQSPKYLFRKEGQNVTLSCEQNLNHDAMYWYRQDPGQGLRLIYYSQIVNDFQKGDIAEGYSVSREKKESFPLTVTSAQKNPTAFYLCASSIYLLAGGVYEQYFGPGTRLTVT.

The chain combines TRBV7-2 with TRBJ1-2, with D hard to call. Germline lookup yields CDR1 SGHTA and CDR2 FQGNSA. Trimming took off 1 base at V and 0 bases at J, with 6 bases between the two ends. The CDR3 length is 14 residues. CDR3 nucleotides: TGTGCCAGCAGCTTAGTAGAGACTAACTATGGCTACACCTTC. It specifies CASSLVETNYGYTF.

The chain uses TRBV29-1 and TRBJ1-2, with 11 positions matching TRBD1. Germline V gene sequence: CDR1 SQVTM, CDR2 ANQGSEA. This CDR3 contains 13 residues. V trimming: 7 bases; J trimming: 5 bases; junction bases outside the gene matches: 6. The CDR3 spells CSALGQGEYGYTF. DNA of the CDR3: TGCAGCGCCCTGGGACAGGGGGAGTATGGCTACACCTTC.

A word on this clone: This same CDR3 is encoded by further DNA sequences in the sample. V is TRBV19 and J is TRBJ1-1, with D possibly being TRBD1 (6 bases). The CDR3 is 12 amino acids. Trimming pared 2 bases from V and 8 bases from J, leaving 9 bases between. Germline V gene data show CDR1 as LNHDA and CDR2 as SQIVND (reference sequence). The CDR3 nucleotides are TGTGCCAGTAGTATAATGGGGGCGGAAGCTTTCTTT. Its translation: CASSIMGAEAFF. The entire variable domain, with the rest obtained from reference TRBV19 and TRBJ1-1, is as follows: DGGITQSPKYLFRKEGQNVTLSCEQNLNHDAMYWYRQDPGQGLRLIYYSQIVNDFQKGDIAEGYSVSREKKESFPLTVTSAQKNPTAFYLCASSIMGAEAFFGQGTRLTVV.

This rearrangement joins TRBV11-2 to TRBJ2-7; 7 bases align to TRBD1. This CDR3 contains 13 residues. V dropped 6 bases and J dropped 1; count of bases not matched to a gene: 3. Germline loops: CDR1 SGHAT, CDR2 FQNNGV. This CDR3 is CASSWDRSYEQYF. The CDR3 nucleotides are TGTGCCAGCAGTTGGGACAGATCCTACGAGCAGTACTTC.

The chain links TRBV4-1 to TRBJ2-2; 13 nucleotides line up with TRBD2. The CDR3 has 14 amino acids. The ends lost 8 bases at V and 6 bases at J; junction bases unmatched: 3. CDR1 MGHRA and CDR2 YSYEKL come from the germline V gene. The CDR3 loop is CASLGTSGAGELFF. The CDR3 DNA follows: TGCGCCAGCCTAGGGACTAGCGGGGCCGGGGAGCTGTTTTTT.

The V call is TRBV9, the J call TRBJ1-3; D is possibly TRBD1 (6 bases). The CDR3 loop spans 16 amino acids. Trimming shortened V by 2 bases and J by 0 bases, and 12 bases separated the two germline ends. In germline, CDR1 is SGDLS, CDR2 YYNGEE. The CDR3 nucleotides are TGTGCCAGCAGCGTTGGGGGGGCCAACTCTGGAAACACCATATATTTT. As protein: CASSVGGANSGNTIYF.

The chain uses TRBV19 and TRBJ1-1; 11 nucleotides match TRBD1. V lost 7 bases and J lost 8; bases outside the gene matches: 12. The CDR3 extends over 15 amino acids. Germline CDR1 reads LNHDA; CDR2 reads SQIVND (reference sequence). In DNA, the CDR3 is TGTGCCAGTATCCTTGACGGGACAGGGGGTTTGGAAGCTTTCTTT. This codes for CASILDGTGGLEAFF.

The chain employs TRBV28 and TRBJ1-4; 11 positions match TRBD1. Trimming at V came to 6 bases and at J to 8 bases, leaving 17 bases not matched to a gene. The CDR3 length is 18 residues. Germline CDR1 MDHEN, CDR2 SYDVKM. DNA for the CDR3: TGTGCCAGCAGCTTGCGGCACCCCCGGGACAGGGGGAGAGAAAAACTGTTTTTT. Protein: CASSLRHPRDRGREKLFF.

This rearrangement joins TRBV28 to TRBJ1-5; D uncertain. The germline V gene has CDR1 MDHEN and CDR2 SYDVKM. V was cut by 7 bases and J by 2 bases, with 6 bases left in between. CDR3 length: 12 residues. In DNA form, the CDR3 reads TGTGCCAGCAACGGTGGCAATCAGCCCCAGCATTTT. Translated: CASNGGNQPQHF.

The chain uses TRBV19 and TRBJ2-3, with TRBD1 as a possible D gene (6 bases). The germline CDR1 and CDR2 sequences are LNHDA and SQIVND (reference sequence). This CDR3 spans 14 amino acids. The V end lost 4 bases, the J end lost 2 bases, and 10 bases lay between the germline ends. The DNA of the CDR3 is TGTGCCAGTAGTACAGGGGCCCTCACAGATACGCAGTATTTT. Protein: CASSTGALTDTQYF.

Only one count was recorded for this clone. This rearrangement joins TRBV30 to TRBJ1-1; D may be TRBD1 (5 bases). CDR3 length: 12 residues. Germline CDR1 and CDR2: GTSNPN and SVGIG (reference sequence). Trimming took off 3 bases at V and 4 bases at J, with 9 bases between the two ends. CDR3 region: CAWSGGATEAFF. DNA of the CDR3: TGTGCCTGGAGCGGAGGGGCCACTGAAGCTTTCTTT.

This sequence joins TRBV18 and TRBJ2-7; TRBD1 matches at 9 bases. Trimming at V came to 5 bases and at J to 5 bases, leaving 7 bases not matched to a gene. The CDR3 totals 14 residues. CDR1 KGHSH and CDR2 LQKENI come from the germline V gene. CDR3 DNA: TGTGCCAGCTCAACCCGGGACAGGGTCAACGAGCAGTACTTC. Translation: CASSTRDRVNEQYF.

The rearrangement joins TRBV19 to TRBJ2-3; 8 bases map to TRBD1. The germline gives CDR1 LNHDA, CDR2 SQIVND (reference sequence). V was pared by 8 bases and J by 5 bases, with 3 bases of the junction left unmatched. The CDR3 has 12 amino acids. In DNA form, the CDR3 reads TGTGCCAGTCAGGGGGCCGAAGATACGCAGTATTTT. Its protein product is CASQGAEDTQYF. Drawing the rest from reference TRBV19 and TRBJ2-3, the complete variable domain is DGGITQSPKYLFRKEGQNVTLSCEQNLNHDAMYWYRQDPGQGLRLIYYSQIVNDFQKGDIAEGYSVSREKKESFPLTVTSAQKNPTAFYLCASQGAEDTQYFGPGTRLTVL.

The CDR3 nucleotides read TGTGCCAGCTGGAGCGCCGGGACAGGGGGCTTTGAAGCTTTCTTT. Amino acids: CASWSAGTGGFEAFF. The chain carries TRBV6-5 and TRBJ1-1; 12 bases fit TRBD1. Unmatched junction bases numbered 11, after V lost 8 bases and J lost 7 bases. The CDR3 length is 15 residues. CDR1 MNHEY and CDR2 SVGAGI come from the germline V gene.

The CDR3 DNA is TGTGCCAGCAGCACTGGGACAGGACACGAGACCCAGTACTTC. Amino acids: CASSTGTGHETQYF. This chain uses TRBV5-8 with TRBJ2-5; 8 bases are shared with TRBD1. This CDR3 spans 14 amino acids. CDR1 is SGHTS, CDR2 YDEGEE, per germline. The V gene end was trimmed by 4 bases and the J gene end by 5 bases; junction bases not matched to a gene: 7.

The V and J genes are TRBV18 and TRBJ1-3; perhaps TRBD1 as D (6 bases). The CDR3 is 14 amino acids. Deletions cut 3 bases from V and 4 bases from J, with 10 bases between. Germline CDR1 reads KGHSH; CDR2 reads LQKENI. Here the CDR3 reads CASSPTGIGNTIYF. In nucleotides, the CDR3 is TGTGCCAGCTCACCTACAGGGATAGGAAACACCATATATTTT.

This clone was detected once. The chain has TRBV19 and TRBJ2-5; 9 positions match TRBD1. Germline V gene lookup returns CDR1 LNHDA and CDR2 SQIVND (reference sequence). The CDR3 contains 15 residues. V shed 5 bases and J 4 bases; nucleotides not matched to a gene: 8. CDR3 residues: CASSPGTGFLETQYF. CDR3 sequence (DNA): TGTGCCAGTAGTCCGGGGACAGGGTTTTTAGAGACCCAGTACTTC.

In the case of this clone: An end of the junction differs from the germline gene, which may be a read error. In nucleotides, the CDR3 is TGTGCCACCCTCTCTGGGGCCAACGGCCTGACTTTC. Its protein is CATLSGANGLTF. The chain recombines TRBV27 with TRBJ2-6; TRBD1 is a possible D gene (5 bases). The V gene's germline CDR1 is MNHEY and CDR2 SMNVEV (reference sequence). This CDR3 has 12 amino acids.

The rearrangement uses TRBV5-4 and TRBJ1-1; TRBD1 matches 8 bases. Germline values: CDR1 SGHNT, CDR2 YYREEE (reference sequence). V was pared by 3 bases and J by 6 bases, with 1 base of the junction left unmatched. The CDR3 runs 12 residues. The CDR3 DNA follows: TGTGCCAGCAGCTGGACAGGGTCTGAAGCTTTCTTT. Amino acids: CASSWTGSEAFF.

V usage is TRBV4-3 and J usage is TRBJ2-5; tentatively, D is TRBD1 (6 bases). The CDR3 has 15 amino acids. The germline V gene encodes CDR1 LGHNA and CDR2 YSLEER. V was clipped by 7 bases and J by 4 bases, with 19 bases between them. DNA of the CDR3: TGCGCCAGCACTTCGTCGGTGGGGGCGGGAGAGACCCAGTACTTC. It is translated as CASTSSVGAGETQYF.

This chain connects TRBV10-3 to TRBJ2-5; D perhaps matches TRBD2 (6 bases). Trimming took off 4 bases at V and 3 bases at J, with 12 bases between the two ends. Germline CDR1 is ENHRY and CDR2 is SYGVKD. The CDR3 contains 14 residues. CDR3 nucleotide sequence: TGTGCCATCAGTGGGGCAGGGAGGAAAGAGACCCAGTACTTC. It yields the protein CAISGAGRKETQYF.

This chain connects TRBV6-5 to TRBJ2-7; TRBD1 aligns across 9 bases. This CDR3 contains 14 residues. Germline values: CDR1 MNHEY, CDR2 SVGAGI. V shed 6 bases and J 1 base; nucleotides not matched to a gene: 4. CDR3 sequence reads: CASRGGTGSYEQYF. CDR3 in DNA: TGTGCCAGCAGGGGGGGGACAGGGTCCTACGAGCAGTACTTC.

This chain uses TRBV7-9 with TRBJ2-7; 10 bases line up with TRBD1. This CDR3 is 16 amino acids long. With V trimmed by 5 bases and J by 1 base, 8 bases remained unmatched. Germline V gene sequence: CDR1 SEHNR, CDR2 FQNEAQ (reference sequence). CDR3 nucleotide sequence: TGTGCCAGCAGCCCGCGGGGACAGGGGACTTCCTACGAGCAGTACTTC. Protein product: CASSPRGQGTSYEQYF.

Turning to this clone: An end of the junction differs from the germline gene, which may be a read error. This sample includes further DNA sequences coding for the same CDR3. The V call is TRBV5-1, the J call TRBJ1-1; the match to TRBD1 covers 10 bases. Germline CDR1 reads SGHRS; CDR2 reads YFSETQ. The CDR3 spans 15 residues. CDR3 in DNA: TGCGCCAGCAGCTTGGGGGGACAGGGGAACGCTGAAGCTTTCTTT. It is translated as CASSLGGQGNAEAFF.